This TCR beta chain was recovered during a study of regulatory T cells in long-lasting Graves disease. About the research overall: More than 5 years of antithyroid drugs with positive TSH receptor antibodies defined persistent Graves' disease.

According to the study, TCR beta libraries were built with iRepertoire HTBI primers and CDR3-region Arm-PCR. TCRdb ran MiXCR on the multiplex PCR reads and lists one entry per CDR3 protein. The data contain nearly 350,000 distinct CDR3 sequences, 20% of them singletons. Time point given: persistent/refractory GD, antithyroid drugs over 5 years with positive TRAb. PBMCs were the source of the RNA used for TCR sequencing. This clonotype was counted a few times. Its antigen remains unknown. Study-level results: No thyroid tissue was studied; the work used peripheral blood only.

V gave up 6 bases and J gave up 8 bases, with 18 bases separating them. The CDR3 consists of 14 residues. The source is a female donor with Graves disease. Sequenced here: peripheral blood mononuclear cells (PBMCs), sampled when the disease was refractory, from a patient treated with antithyroid drugs. The chain combines TRBV12-3 or TRBV12-4 with TRBJ2-3, with D possibly called TRBD1 or TRBD2 (7 bases each). CDR3 residues: CASSSDREGATQYF. The CDR3 coding sequence is TGTGCCAGCAGCTCCGACAGGGAGGGAGCTACGCAGTATTTT.